This T cell receptor (beta chain) was sequenced during a study of T cells in localized non-small cell lung cancer. Some clones are missing from TCRdb's copy, which holds only in-frame ones; the method was immunoSEQ multiplex PCR. The table records over 40,000 clones, 70% to 90% of them present only once. This CDR3 is built from 13 residues. The germline V and J ends were trimmed by 5 bases and 1 base, with 8 bases remaining between them. Germline-derived CDR1 and CDR2 are SNHLY and FYNNEI. Sequenced material: peripheral blood, taken before any cancer treatment. V is TRBV2 and J is TRBJ1-1; no reliable D call. This receptor was obtained from a woman aged 18 to 49 with stage III lung adenocarcinoma. CDR3 residues: CASSQDKNTEAFF. DNA for the CDR3: TGTGCCAGCAGTCAAGACAAGAACACTGAAGCTTTCTTT.